The 13 T cell receptor beta chains in this list originate from one sample, sequenced in a study of T cells in Graves' hyperthyroidism and ophthalmopathy. RNA transcripts were the template for amplifying TCR beta CDR3 regions. In the first-round RT-PCR of the TCR CDR3, the HTBI primer set was used. TCRdb re-analysed the multiplex PCR reads in MiXCR, keeping a single row per CDR3 protein. The table has about 420,000 distinct CDR3 sequences, around 16% seen once. The sequenced material came from blood. The receptors derive from a woman under 30 with Graves' hyperthyroidism.

This clonotype has a handful of counts. The J gene is TRBJ2-7, the V gene TRBV9; D uncertain. CDR3 length: 12 residues. Trimming stripped 8 bases from V and 2 bases from J, with 11 bases between. The germline CDR1 and CDR2 sequences are SGDLS and YYNGEE. The CDR3 region has the DNA TGTGCCAGTGGTTCGAACCCCTACGAGCAGTACTTC. The encoded protein is CASGSNPYEQYF.

For this clonotype: The junction departs from the called germline gene at one end, perhaps through a read error. The chain employs TRBV2 and TRBJ2-1; 10 bases agree with TRBD2. CDR1 and CDR2 from the germline V gene are SNHLY and FYNNEI. CDR3 length: 19 amino acids. The CDR3 bases are TGTGCCACCAGTGAAGATCGGGCTAGCGGGGGCTCCTCCTACAATGAGCAGTTCTTC. It yields the protein CATSEDRASGGSSYNEQFF.

The rearrangement uses TRBV7-8 and TRBJ2-7; TRBD1 matches 8 bases. Losses at the gene ends were 5 bases for V and 3 bases for J; bases not matched to a gene: 12. Germline V gene data show CDR1 as SGHVS and CDR2 as FQNEAQ. The CDR3 is 16 amino acids. In DNA, the CDR3 is TGTGCCAGCAGCCTTACTAGGACAGGGAAATTCTACGAGCAGTACTTC. This gives the protein CASSLTRTGKFYEQYF.

This clonotype was detected ten times or more. The V and J genes are TRBV10-1 and TRBJ2-1; D assignment may be TRBD1 or TRBD2 (5 bases each). The CDR3 is made up of 15 amino acids. V was clipped by 6 bases and J by 1 base, with 13 bases between them. The germline gives CDR1 WNHNN, CDR2 SYGVQD (reference sequence). The CDR3 protein is CASSHRDGSYNEQFF. Written as DNA, the CDR3 is TGCGCCAGCAGCCACCGGGACGGATCCTACAATGAGCAGTTCTTC.

This clonotype has ten or more counts. J is TRBJ1-1 and V is TRBV28, with TRBD1 matching over 8 bases. V was pared by 3 bases and J by 2 bases, with 14 bases of the junction left unmatched. The CDR3 extends over 18 amino acids. Per germline, CDR1 MDHEN and CDR2 SYDVKM. The chain's CDR3 is CASSFRSFRGPSNTEAFF. As DNA, the CDR3 is TGTGCCAGCAGTTTTAGGTCATTCAGGGGGCCCTCTAACACTGAAGCTTTCTTT.

This clonotype appeared a few times. The chain carries TRBV3-1 and TRBJ2-4; D gene unclear. The CDR3 is 19 residues long. V was trimmed by 0 bases and J by 3 bases, leaving 21 bases between them. Germline CDR1 and CDR2: LGHDT and YNNKEL (reference sequence). CDR3 amino acids: CASSQEVYRLGSVKNIQYF. CDR3 nucleotides: TGTGCCAGCAGCCAAGAGGTATACCGGTTAGGTTCGGTCAAAAACATTCAGTACTTC.

The V call is TRBV27, the J call TRBJ2-3; perhaps TRBD1 as D (6 bases). Germline CDR1 MNHEY, CDR2 SMNVEV (reference sequence). Trimming left V 2 bases short and J 4 bases short, with 16 bases between. There are 16 residues in the CDR3. CDR3 sequence (DNA): TGTGCCAGCAGTTTAGGGACATCTCTTCGCGCAGATACGCAGTATTTT. Amino acids: CASSLGTSLRADTQYF.

The chain uses TRBV25-1 and TRBJ1-6; D is unclear. The germline V gene encodes CDR1 MGHDK and CDR2 SYGVNS. V dropped 2 bases and J dropped 7 bases, with 9 bases sitting between them. This CDR3 spans 14 amino acids. This CDR3 is CASSEVGLNSPLHF. CDR3 bases: TGTGCCAGCAGTGAAGTCGGCTTAAATTCACCCCTCCACTTT.

This clonotype occurred once. This sequence joins TRBV4-2 and TRBJ2-4, with D perhaps matching TRBD1 (5 bases). V was clipped by 3 bases and J by 0 bases, with 12 bases between them. CDR1 is LGHNA and CDR2 is YNFKEQ in the germline V gene. The CDR3 is made up of 16 amino acids. The CDR3 coding sequence is TGTGCCAGCAGCCAGGTGGACACCTTAGCCAAAAACATTCAGTACTTC. It specifies CASSQVDTLAKNIQYF.

This clonotype was recorded many times. The chain has TRBV20-1 and TRBJ2-1; 13 bases fit TRBD2. There are 13 residues in the CDR3. J was trimmed by 10 bases and V by 5 bases; bases with no gene match: 5. In germline, CDR1 is DFQATT, CDR2 SNEGSKA (reference sequence). The CDR3 region is CSARTSGSWEQFF. CDR3 in DNA: TGCAGTGCTCGGACTAGCGGGAGTTGGGAGCAGTTCTTC.

This clonotype was counted only a few times. The chain recombines TRBV2 with TRBJ1-2, with D unresolved. Germline V gives CDR1 SNHLY, CDR2 FYNNEI. V gave up 3 bases and J gave up 8 bases, with 19 bases separating them. This CDR3 has 15 amino acids. The CDR3 DNA follows: TGTGCCAGCAGTGAGATGGGATCTGGGCGTAGGGGCTACACCTTC. Its protein is CASSEMGSGRRGYTF.

In its sample, this clonotype was seen many times. The V gene is TRBV2, the J gene TRBJ2-7; 9 bases are a match to TRBD1. CDR1 and CDR2 (germline): SNHLY, FYNNEI. J lost 6 bases, V lost 8 bases, and 8 bases had no gene match. The CDR3 sequence is 13 residues long. CDR3: CASRRTGAGEQYF. The CDR3 nucleotides read TGTGCCAGCCGCCGGACAGGGGCAGGCGAGCAGTACTTC. Using reference TRBV2 and TRBJ2-7 for the parts outside the CDR3, the full variable domain is EPEVTQTPSHQVTQMGQEVILRCVPISNHLYFYWYRQILGQKVEFLVSFYNNEISEKSEIFDDQFSVERPDGSNFTLKIRSTKLEDSAMYFCASRRTGAGEQYFGPGTRLTVT.

This chain joins TRBV19 and TRBJ2-7; D possibly corresponds to TRBD2 (5 bases). The CDR3 length is 13 residues. The V and J ends lost 4 bases and 6 bases respectively, with 13 bases between them. Germline loops: CDR1 LNHDA, CDR2 SQIVND (reference sequence). As DNA, the CDR3 is TGTGCCAGTAGTACCGGGAATCAGGCCGAGCAGTACTTC. Residues: CASSTGNQAEQYF.